One sample yielded the 2 T cell receptor beta chains listed below, sequenced in a study of blood T cell repertoires in COVID-19. Assay: immunoSEQ multiplex PCR; the TCRdb copy retains only in-frame clones and omits some. The sample lists about 74,000 clones, almost 90% occurring once. The sequencing sample was made of peripheral blood. These receptors were taken from a woman older than 75 with active or convalescent COVID-19.

The chain has TRBV6-5 and TRBJ2-1, with a weak D call TRBD2 (6 bases). Germline V CDR1 and CDR2: MNHEY, SVGAGI. The CDR3 runs to 13 residues. The V end was cut by 8 bases, the J end by 7 bases, with 15 bases between. The CDR3 loop reads CASRGTYRNEQFF. The DNA of the CDR3 is TGTGCCAGCCGCGGGACTTACAGAAATGAGCAGTTCTTC.

The chain combines TRBV9 with TRBJ2-7; D may be TRBD1 (6 bases). V was clipped by 3 bases and J by 4 bases, with 14 bases between them. This CDR3 contains 14 residues. CDR1 SGDLS and CDR2 YYNGEE come from the germline V gene. CDR3 amino acids: CASSATTGRYEQYF. The CDR3 DNA follows: TGTGCCAGCAGCGCCACAACAGGGCGGTACGAGCAGTACTTC. The full variable domain, its missing parts supplied by reference TRBV9 and TRBJ2-7, is DSGVTQTPKHLITATGQRVTLRCSPRSGDLSVYWYQQSLDQGLQFLIQYYNGEERAKGNILERFSAQQFPDLHSELNLSSLELGDSALYFCASSATTGRYEQYFGPGTRLTVT.